These T cell receptor beta chains were read from a single sample in a study of cytomegalovirus exposure and HLA in healthy donors. The repertoire was sequenced with immunoSEQ multiplex PCR; TCRdb's copy has only in-frame clones and lacks some. The sample lists some 120,000 clones, about 88% seen once, with roughly 1.4% in the top ten. The material sequenced was PBMCs. These receptors came from a young man in good health and CMV-seronegative. Each CDR3 is given with its conserved first and last residue. The D gene is left open where the match is weak. Part of the rows lack a size; the others show once, few, many or a class for expanded clones.

J gene: TRBJ1-3
V gene: TRBV9
D gene: .
clone size: .
CDR3 DNA: TGTGCCAGCAGCGTAGACGGGGTTGTAGAAGGGAACACCATATATTTT
CDR3 protein: CASSVDGVVEGNTIYF

J gene: TRBJ2-3
V gene: TRBV10-3
D gene: TRBD2
clone size: .
CDR3 DNA: TGTGCCATCAGTCGGACTAGCGGGGGAGGGACTAGCACAGATACGCAGTATTTT
CDR3 protein: CAISRTSGGGTSTDTQYF

J gene: TRBJ2-3
V gene: TRBV2
D gene: .
clone size: .
CDR3 DNA: TGTGCCAGCAGTGAATTAGGAGTAGCCAACCAGGATACGCAGTATTTT
CDR3 protein: CASSELGVANQDTQYF

J gene: TRBJ2-1
V gene: TRBV19
D gene: TRBD2
clone size: .
CDR3 DNA: TGTGCCAGTAGTCGGACTAGCGGTTACTACAATGAGCAGTTCTTC
CDR3 protein: CASSRTSGYYNEQFF

J gene: TRBJ1-2
V gene: TRBV29-1
D gene: .
clone size: few
CDR3 DNA: TGCAGCGTTGGGGCTTTATCTGGCTACACCTTC
CDR3 protein: CSVGALSGYTF

J gene: TRBJ2-7
V gene: TRBV25-1
D gene: .
clone size: .
CDR3 DNA: TGTGCCAGCAGGTTACCAGGGACCTACGAGCAGTACTTC
CDR3 protein: CASRLPGTYEQYF

J gene: TRBJ1-2
V gene: TRBV21-1
D gene: .
clone size: .
CDR3 DNA: TGTGCCAGCAGCCTGGGACAGGGTCACTATGGCTACACCTTC
CDR3 protein: CASSLGQGHYGYTF

J gene: TRBJ1-2
V gene: TRBV27
D gene: .
clone size: .
CDR3 DNA: TGTGCCAGCAGTTTGAAGGGGATTGATGGCTACACCTTC
CDR3 protein: CASSLKGIDGYTF

J gene: TRBJ2-1
V gene: TRBV20-1
D gene: .
clone size: .
CDR3 DNA: TGCAGTGCCCCCAGTTACAATGAGCAGTTCTTC
CDR3 protein: CSAPSYNEQFF

J gene: TRBJ2-7
V gene: TRBV6-1
D gene: .
clone size: .
CDR3 DNA: TGTGCCAGCAGTGGAGCTTCAGGGCTGAACTACGAGCAGTACTTC
CDR3 protein: CASSGASGLNYEQYF

J gene: TRBJ1-2
V gene: TRBV5-6
D gene: .
clone size: once
CDR3 DNA: TGTGCCAGCAGCTCCTGGGGGCCTTTGAGTGGCTACACCTTC
CDR3 protein: CASSSWGPLSGYTF

J gene: TRBJ2-7
V gene: TRBV7-3
D gene: .
clone size: .
CDR3 DNA: TGTGCCAGCAGCTTATCGGGTACAGGCCCCTACGAGCAGTACTTC
CDR3 protein: CASSLSGTGPYEQYF

J gene: TRBJ2-7
V gene: TRBV23-1
D gene: TRBD1
clone size: .
CDR3 DNA: TGCGCCAGCAGTCACCTTGGGACAGACTACGAGCAGTACTTC
CDR3 protein: CASSHLGTDYEQYF

J gene: TRBJ1-4
V gene: TRBV5-1
D gene: .
clone size: .
CDR3 DNA: TGCGCCAGCAGCGACACTGGGGACTCAACTAATGAAAAACTGTTTTTT
CDR3 protein: CASSDTGDSTNEKLFF

J gene: TRBJ2-3
V gene: TRBV7-2
D gene: .
clone size: .
CDR3 DNA: TGTGCCAGCAGCTTAGGCCTACCCGATACGCAGTATTTT
CDR3 protein: CASSLGLPDTQYF

J gene: TRBJ1-3
V gene: TRBV27
D gene: .
clone size: .
CDR3 DNA: TGTGCCAGCAGCCGCAGAGGATATGGAAACACCATATATTTT
CDR3 protein: CASSRRGYGNTIYF

J gene: TRBJ2-5
V gene: TRBV19
D gene: TRBD1
clone size: once
CDR3 DNA: TGTGCCAGTAGTGTCCGACAGGGGGTGGGCCAAGAGACCCAGTACTTC
CDR3 protein: CASSVRQGVGQETQYF

J gene: TRBJ1-2
V gene: TRBV25-1
D gene: TRBD1
clone size: .
CDR3 DNA: TGTGCCAGCAGTGGAAACAGGGGCACGATCTATGGCTACACCTTC
CDR3 protein: CASSGNRGTIYGYTF

J gene: TRBJ1-1
V gene: TRBV19
D gene: .
clone size: .
CDR3 DNA: TGTGCCAGTAGTATAGATCCCGGGACAACCTTGATGGCTTTCTTT
CDR3 protein: CASSIDPGTTLMAFF

J gene: TRBJ2-2
V gene: TRBV5-1
D gene: TRBD2
clone size: .
CDR3 DNA: TGCGCCACATCCGGGGGGGTAGTCGGCACCGGGGAGCTGTTTTTT
CDR3 protein: CATSGGVVGTGELFF

J gene: TRBJ2-3
V gene: TRBV7-2
D gene: TRBD1
clone size: .
CDR3 DNA: TGTGCCAGCACCTTGGAAACAGGGGGCACGCAGTATTTT
CDR3 protein: CASTLETGGTQYF

J gene: TRBJ2-5
V gene: TRBV5-1
D gene: TRBD2
clone size: .
CDR3 DNA: TGCGCCAGCAGCTTGGGCGGGGGGCGAGAGGAGACCCAGTACTTC
CDR3 protein: CASSLGGGREETQYF

J gene: TRBJ2-1
V gene: TRBV5-1
D gene: TRBD2
clone size: .
CDR3 DNA: TGCGCCAGCTCCGTACCATGGGAGGGAGAGGAGCAGTTCTTC
CDR3 protein: CASSVPWEGEEQFF

J gene: TRBJ2-1
V gene: TRBV7-3
D gene: .
clone size: .
CDR3 DNA: TGTGCCAGCAGCTCAGACAGACCCTACAATGAGCAGTTCTTC
CDR3 protein: CASSSDRPYNEQFF

J gene: TRBJ1-4
V gene: TRBV7-9
D gene: TRBD1
clone size: .
CDR3 DNA: TGTGCCAGCAGCTTTGTTGACAGGGGAAATGAAAAACTGTTTTTT
CDR3 protein: CASSFVDRGNEKLFF

J gene: TRBJ2-5
V gene: TRBV11-2
D gene: TRBD2
clone size: .
CDR3 DNA: TGTGCCAGCAGCTTAGGAGCTAGCGGGGCTGGGGAGACCCAGTACTTC
CDR3 protein: CASSLGASGAGETQYF

J gene: TRBJ1-4
V gene: TRBV9
D gene: .
clone size: .
CDR3 DNA: TGTGCCAGCAGCGTAGTCCCTCTGGGGGGAAATGAAAAACTGTTTTTT
CDR3 protein: CASSVVPLGGNEKLFF

J gene: TRBJ2-1
V gene: TRBV9
D gene: .
clone size: .
CDR3 DNA: TGTGCCAGCAGCGACAACAGGAGGGAGAGGTTCTTC
CDR3 protein: CASSDNRRERFF

J gene: TRBJ2-7
V gene: TRBV28
D gene: .
clone size: few
CDR3 DNA: TGTGCCAGCAGTTCGACAGCCTACGAGCAGTACTTC
CDR3 protein: CASSSTAYEQYF

J gene: TRBJ2-1
V gene: TRBV4-1
D gene: .
clone size: .
CDR3 DNA: TGCGCCAGCAGCCAAGGGTCGGGGATATGGAATGAGCAGTTCTTC
CDR3 protein: CASSQGSGIWNEQFF

J gene: TRBJ2-7
V gene: TRBV27
D gene: TRBD1
clone size: .
CDR3 DNA: TGTGCCAGCAGTACTCGAGACAGGGGCGACGAGCAGTACTTC
CDR3 protein: CASSTRDRGDEQYF

J gene: TRBJ2-1
V gene: TRBV7-9
D gene: .
clone size: .
CDR3 DNA: TGTGCCAGCAGCTTTCGGCCGAAACATGCGGACAATGAGCAGTTCTTC
CDR3 protein: CASSFRPKHADNEQFF

J gene: TRBJ2-2
V gene: TRBV10-3
D gene: .
clone size: .
CDR3 DNA: TGTGCCATCAGGGGCACCAGTGACACCGGGGAGCTGTTTTTT
CDR3 protein: CAIRGTSDTGELFF

J gene: TRBJ2-2
V gene: TRBV18
D gene: TRBD2
clone size: once
CDR3 DNA: TGTGCCAGCTCACCTCCAGCGGGAGTGAACACCGGGGAGCTGTTTTTT
CDR3 protein: CASSPPAGVNTGELFF

J gene: TRBJ2-1
V gene: TRBV2
D gene: .
clone size: .
CDR3 DNA: TGTGCCAGCATGGTACAGCTCTCCTACAATGAGCAGTTCTTC
CDR3 protein: CASMVQLSYNEQFF

J gene: TRBJ1-2
V gene: TRBV5-1
D gene: .
clone size: few
CDR3 DNA: TGCGCCAGCAGCGCCACCGCAGGGGTTAACTATGGCTACACCTTC
CDR3 protein: CASSATAGVNYGYTF

J gene: TRBJ2-7
V gene: TRBV19
D gene: .
clone size: .
CDR3 DNA: TGTGCCAGTAGTATGGTGACGGAGTCCTACGAGCAGTACTTC
CDR3 protein: CASSMVTESYEQYF

J gene: TRBJ2-1
V gene: TRBV7-2
D gene: .
clone size: .
CDR3 DNA: TGTGCCAGCAGCCAAAGGGGGTCCTACAATGAGCAGTTCTTC
CDR3 protein: CASSQRGSYNEQFF

J gene: TRBJ1-1
V gene: TRBV6-6
D gene: .
clone size: .
CDR3 DNA: TGTGCCAGCAGTGTGTTCTACAGGGAGAGGAACACTGAAGCTTTCTTT
CDR3 protein: CASSVFYRERNTEAFF

J gene: TRBJ2-7
V gene: TRBV6-1
D gene: TRBD2
clone size: many
CDR3 DNA: TGTGCCAGCACCCGGGTAGCGGGAGACTCCTACGAGCAGTACTTC
CDR3 protein: CASTRVAGDSYEQYF

J gene: TRBJ2-1
V gene: TRBV19
D gene: TRBD2
clone size: .
CDR3 DNA: TGTGCCAGTCATAGCGGGAGGGCCTTCAATGAGCAGTTCTTC
CDR3 protein: CASHSGRAFNEQFF

J gene: TRBJ2-5
V gene: TRBV4-1
D gene: TRBD1
clone size: .
CDR3 DNA: TGCGCCAGCAGCCAAGATCGGACAGGGCCGGAGACCCAGTACTTC
CDR3 protein: CASSQDRTGPETQYF

J gene: TRBJ2-2
V gene: TRBV30
D gene: TRBD2
clone size: .
CDR3 DNA: TGTGCCTGGAGTGGGGTAGCGGGATTTAACACCGGGGAGCTGTTTTTT
CDR3 protein: CAWSGVAGFNTGELFF

J gene: TRBJ2-5
V gene: TRBV4-1
D gene: TRBD1
clone size: .
CDR3 DNA: TGCGCCAGCAGCCAACGGGACAGCTTAGAGACCCAGTACTTC
CDR3 protein: CASSQRDSLETQYF

J gene: TRBJ2-3
V gene: TRBV9
D gene: .
clone size: .
CDR3 DNA: TGTGCCAGCAGCGTAGCTGGGACATCCCGCACAGATACGCAGTATTTT
CDR3 protein: CASSVAGTSRTDTQYF

J gene: TRBJ2-6
V gene: TRBV7-3
D gene: .
clone size: .
CDR3 DNA: TGTGCCAGCAGTGCAAGCCTAGCCTCTGGGGCCAACGTCCTGACTTTC
CDR3 protein: CASSASLASGANVLTF

J gene: TRBJ2-7
V gene: TRBV2
D gene: .
clone size: .
CDR3 DNA: TGTGCCAGCAGTGGAGGTATCGCGGCAGGGTACGAGCAGTACTTC
CDR3 protein: CASSGGIAAGYEQYF

J gene: TRBJ2-2
V gene: TRBV6-6
D gene: .
clone size: .
CDR3 DNA: TGTGCCAGCACCCAGGCTGGAGGGCCGGGCACCGGGGAGCTGTTTTTT
CDR3 protein: CASTQAGGPGTGELFF

J gene: TRBJ2-5
V gene: TRBV5-1
D gene: .
clone size: .
CDR3 DNA: TGCGCCAGCAAGGAGGTGACGAGCGGGCAAGAGACCCAGTACTTC
CDR3 protein: CASKEVTSGQETQYF

J gene: TRBJ1-3
V gene: TRBV10-3
D gene: TRBD1
clone size: .
CDR3 DNA: TGTGCCACCAACCTCGGACAGGGCTCTGGAAACACCATATATTTT
CDR3 protein: CATNLGQGSGNTIYF

J gene: TRBJ2-5
V gene: TRBV12-5
D gene: .
clone size: once
CDR3 DNA: TGTGCTAGTGGTTTGGACTTAGCTGCGGAGACCCAGTACTTC
CDR3 protein: CASGLDLAAETQYF

J gene: TRBJ1-2
V gene: TRBV2
D gene: .
clone size: few
CDR3 DNA: TGTGCCAGCCCCTCGGGTCAGTATGGCTACACCTTC
CDR3 protein: CASPSGQYGYTF

J gene: TRBJ1-1
V gene: TRBV5-1
D gene: TRBD1
clone size: .
CDR3 DNA: TGCGCCAGCAGCCGTGGGACAGGTACTGAAGCTTTCTTT
CDR3 protein: CASSRGTGTEAFF

J gene: TRBJ2-2
V gene: TRBV7-3
D gene: .
clone size: .
CDR3 DNA: TGTGCCACCTCAAATCCAGGGATTTCCACCGGGGAGCTGTTTTTT
CDR3 protein: CATSNPGISTGELFF

J gene: TRBJ2-2
V gene: TRBV2
D gene: .
clone size: once
CDR3 DNA: TGTGCCAGCAGCGTCACCGGGGAGCTGTTTTTT
CDR3 protein: CASSVTGELFF